These T cell receptor beta chains were read from a single sample in a study of T cell responses to AZD1222 COVID-19 vaccine. Generated by immunoSEQ multiplex PCR, the TCRdb table keeps only in-frame clones and is missing some. The sample holds tens of thousands of clones, around 86% seen once. The sample was peripheral blood, taken on day 0 of AZD1222 vaccination. The receptors were sampled from an adult in good health. Each CDR3 is given with its conserved first and last residue. A D gene is named only where the DNA matches it firmly. A clone size is listed for some rows: how often the clone was seen (once, few, many), or a class if it is expanded.

d_call	clone_size	v_call	j_call	cdr3_aa	cdr3_nt
TRBD2	once	TRBV24-1	TRBJ2-1	CATSDLTSGKYNEQFF	TGTGCCACCAGTGACCTCACTAGCGGGAAATACAATGAGCAGTTCTTC
TRBD1	.	TRBV27	TRBJ1-2	CASTPWGGQRDYGYTF	TGTGCCAGCACCCCATGGGGGGGACAGAGAGACTATGGCTACACCTTC
.	few	TRBV6-5	TRBJ1-2	CASSLTTGTRNYGYTF	TGTGCCAGCAGTTTGACCACAGGGACCCGTAACTATGGCTACACCTTC
.	once	TRBV19	TRBJ1-2	CASSTRAGRGGYTF	TGTGCCAGTAGTACCCGAGCCGGAAGGGGGGGCTACACCTTC
TRBD1	.	TRBV9	TRBJ2-2	CASSTRDRLTGELFF	TGTGCCAGCAGCACTCGGGACAGACTAACCGGGGAGCTGTTTTTT
TRBD1	.	TRBV7-9	TRBJ2-1	CASSLSGTGGYNEQFF	TGTGCCAGCAGCTTAAGCGGGACAGGGGGGTACAATGAGCAGTTCTTC
.	.	TRBV5-4	TRBJ2-7	CASSRTDSSYEQYF	TGTGCCAGCAGCAGGACAGACAGCTCCTACGAGCAGTACTTC
.	.	TRBV6-4	TRBJ2-1	CASKGGPYNEQFF	TGTGCCAGCAAAGGAGGTCCCTACAATGAGCAGTTCTTC
TRBD1	.	TRBV19	TRBJ1-4	CASSMWGQGDEKLFF	TGTGCCAGTAGTATGTGGGGACAGGGGGATGAAAAACTGTTTTTT
TRBD2	.	TRBV10-1	TRBJ2-1	CASRRTSERPGQFF	TGCGCCAGCAGGAGGACTAGCGAGAGACCGGGGCAGTTCTTC
.	.	TRBV4-1	TRBJ2-5	CASSQGTETQYF	TGCGCCAGCAGCCAAGGGACGGAGACCCAGTACTTC
.	.	TRBV15	TRBJ1-1	CATSSGDRTLTEAFF	TGTGCCACCAGCAGTGGGGACCGAACCCTCACTGAAGCTTTCTTT
TRBD1	.	TRBV7-8	TRBJ1-2	CASSPRLTGAYGYTF	TGTGCCAGCAGCCCCCGACTGACAGGGGCCTATGGCTACACCTTC
.	once	TRBV7-9	TRBJ2-7	CASSLGAWGPPLYEQYF	TGTGCCAGCAGCTTGGGTGCGTGGGGGCCTCCGCTTTACGAGCAGTACTTC
TRBD2	once	TRBV5-1	TRBJ2-7	CASRPSGAAGTYEQYF	TGCGCCAGCAGGCCGTCCGGGGCAGCGGGGACCTACGAGCAGTACTTC
.	.	TRBV6-2/TRBV6-3	TRBJ2-7	CASSTGKNYEQYF	TGTGCCAGCAGTACCGGGAAAAACTACGAGCAGTACTTC
.	.	TRBV7-2	TRBJ2-1	CASSLGGPRGPSYNEQFF	TGTGCCAGCAGCTTAGGCGGCCCCCGGGGACCATCCTACAATGAGCAGTTCTTC
TRBD1	.	TRBV11-2	TRBJ2-2	CASSSTTGTENTGELFF	TGTGCCAGCAGCAGCACGACCGGGACAGAGAACACCGGGGAGCTGTTTTTT
.	.	TRBV19	TRBJ1-3	CASSTQGTGNTIYF	TGTGCCAGTAGTACGCAGGGTACTGGAAACACCATATATTTT
TRBD1	.	TRBV30	TRBJ1-5	CAWSHSTGGNQPQHF	TGTGCCTGGAGCCACTCGACAGGGGGCAATCAGCCCCAGCATTTT
.	.	TRBV5-1	TRBJ1-2	CASSLDGGNYGYTF	TGCGCCAGCAGCTTGGACGGGGGCAACTATGGCTACACCTTC
.	once	TRBV9	TRBJ2-1	CASSGALSYNEQFF	TGTGCCAGCAGCGGGGCACTTTCATACAATGAGCAGTTCTTC
TRBD1	.	TRBV9	TRBJ1-2	CASSVGQEDGYTF	TGTGCCAGCAGCGTCGGACAGGAGGATGGCTACACCTTC
TRBD1	.	TRBV12-3/TRBV12-4	TRBJ1-2	CASRQGAGDGYTF	TGTGCCAGCAGACAGGGGGCGGGGGATGGCTACACCTTC
TRBD1	.	TRBV24-1	TRBJ2-1	CATSDFAPGQGIRGEQFF	TGTGCCACCAGTGATTTTGCACCGGGACAGGGGATTCGGGGTGAGCAGTTCTTC
.	.	TRBV10-2	TRBJ1-6	CATQDRDRGDSSPLHF	TGCGCCACCCAAGACCGGGACCGAGGCGATAGTTCACCCCTCCACTTT
.	few	TRBV12-3/TRBV12-4	TRBJ1-5	CASTPARGQPQHF	TGTGCCAGCACCCCGGCCAGGGGACAGCCCCAGCATTTT